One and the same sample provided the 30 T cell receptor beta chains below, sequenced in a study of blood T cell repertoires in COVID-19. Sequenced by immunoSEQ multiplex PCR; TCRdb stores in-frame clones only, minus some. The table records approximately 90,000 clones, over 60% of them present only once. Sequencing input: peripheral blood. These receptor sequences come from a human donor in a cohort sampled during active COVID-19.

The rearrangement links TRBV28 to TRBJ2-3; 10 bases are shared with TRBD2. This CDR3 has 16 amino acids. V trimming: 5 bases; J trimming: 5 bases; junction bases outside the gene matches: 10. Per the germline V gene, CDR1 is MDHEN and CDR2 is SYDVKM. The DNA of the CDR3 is TGTGCCAGCAGTCCGGTTGGGAGCGGGAGGGTAGATACGCAGTATTTT. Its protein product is CASSPVGSGRVDTQYF. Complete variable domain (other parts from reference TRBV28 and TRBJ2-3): DVKVTQSSRYLVKRTGEKVFLECVQDMDHENMFWYRQDPGLGLRLIYFSYDVKMKEKGDIPEGYSVSREKKERFSLILESASTNQTSMYLCASSPVGSGRVDTQYFGPGTRLTVL.

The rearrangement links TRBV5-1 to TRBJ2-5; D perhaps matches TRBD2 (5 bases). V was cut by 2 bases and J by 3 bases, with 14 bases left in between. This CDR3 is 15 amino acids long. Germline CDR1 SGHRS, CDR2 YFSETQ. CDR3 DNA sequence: TGCGCCAGCAGCTTAACTTGGATCGGGGAAGAGACCCAGTACTTC. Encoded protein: CASSLTWIGEETQYF.

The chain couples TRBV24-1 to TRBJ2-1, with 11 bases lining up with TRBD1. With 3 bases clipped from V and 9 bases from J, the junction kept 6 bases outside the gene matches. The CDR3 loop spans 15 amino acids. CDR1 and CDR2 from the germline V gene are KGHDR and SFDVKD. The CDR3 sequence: CATSDPGQGDREQFF. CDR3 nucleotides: TGTGCCACCAGTGATCCGGGACAGGGGGATCGTGAGCAGTTCTTC.

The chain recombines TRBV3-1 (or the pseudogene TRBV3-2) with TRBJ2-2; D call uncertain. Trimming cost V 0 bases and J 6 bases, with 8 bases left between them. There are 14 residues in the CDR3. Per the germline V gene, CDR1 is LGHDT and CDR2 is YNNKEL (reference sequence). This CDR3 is CASSQEALAGELFF. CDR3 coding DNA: TGTGCCAGCAGCCAAGAGGCGCTAGCCGGGGAGCTGTTTTTT.

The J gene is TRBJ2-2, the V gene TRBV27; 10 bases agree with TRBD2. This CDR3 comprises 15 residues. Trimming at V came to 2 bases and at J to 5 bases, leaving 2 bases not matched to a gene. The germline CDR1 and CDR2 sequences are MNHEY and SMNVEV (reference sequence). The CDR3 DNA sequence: TGTGCCAGCAGTTTAACACTAGCGGGAACCGGGGAGCTGTTTTTT. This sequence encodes CASSLTLAGTGELFF.

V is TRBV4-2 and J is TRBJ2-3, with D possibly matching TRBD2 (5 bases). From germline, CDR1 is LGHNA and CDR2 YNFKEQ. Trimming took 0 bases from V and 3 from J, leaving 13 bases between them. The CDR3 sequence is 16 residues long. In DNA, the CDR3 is TGTGCCAGCAGCCAAGACAATGCGGGCCTAACAGATACGCAGTATTTT. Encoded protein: CASSQDNAGLTDTQYF.

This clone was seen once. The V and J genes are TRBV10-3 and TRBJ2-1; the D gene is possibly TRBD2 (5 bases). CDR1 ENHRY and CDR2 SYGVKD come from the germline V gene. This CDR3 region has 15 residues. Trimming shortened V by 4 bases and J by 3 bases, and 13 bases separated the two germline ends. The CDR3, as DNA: TGTGCCATCAGTGTATTGGAGGAAGACTACAATGAGCAGTTCTTC. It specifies CAISVLEEDYNEQFF.

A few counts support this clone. The chain's CDR3 is CASSFGLAGARELFF. The CDR3 nucleotides are TGTGCCAGCAGTTTTGGGCTAGCGGGAGCCCGCGAGCTGTTTTTT. The chain has TRBV28 and TRBJ2-2, with TRBD2 matching 10 bases. Trimming removed 3 bases from V and 11 bases from J; junction bases left unmatched: 9. Germline CDR1 reads MDHEN; CDR2 reads SYDVKM. The CDR3 totals 15 residues.

This CDR3 is CASSQDLRAEAFF. CDR3 in DNA: TGTGCCAGCAGCCAAGATCTTCGGGCTGAAGCTTTCTTT. The chain carries TRBV3-1 (or the pseudogene TRBV3-2) and TRBJ1-1; D remains ambiguous. CDR1 LGHDT and CDR2 YNNKEL come from the germline V gene (reference sequence). CDR3 size: 13 residues. Trimming cost V 0 bases and J 6 bases, with 8 bases left between them.

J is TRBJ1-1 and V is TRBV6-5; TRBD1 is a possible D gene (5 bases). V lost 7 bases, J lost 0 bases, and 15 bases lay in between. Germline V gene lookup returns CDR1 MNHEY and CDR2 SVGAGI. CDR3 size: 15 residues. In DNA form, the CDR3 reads TGTGCCAGCACCAAAGGGGCGAGGTTGAACACTGAAGCTTTCTTT. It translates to CASTKGARLNTEAFF.

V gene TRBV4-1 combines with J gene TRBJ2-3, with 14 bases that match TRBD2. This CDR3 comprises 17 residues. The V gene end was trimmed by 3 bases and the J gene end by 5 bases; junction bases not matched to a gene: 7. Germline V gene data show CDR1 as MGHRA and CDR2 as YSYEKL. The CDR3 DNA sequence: TGCGCCAGCAGCCAGGGACTAGCGGGAGATTTTGTAGATACGCAGTATTTT. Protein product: CASSQGLAGDFVDTQYF.

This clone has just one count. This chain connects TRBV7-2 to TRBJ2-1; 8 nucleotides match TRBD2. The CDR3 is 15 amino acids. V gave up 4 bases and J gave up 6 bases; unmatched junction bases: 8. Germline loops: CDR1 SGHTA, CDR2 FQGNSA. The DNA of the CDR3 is TGTGCCAGCAGCTCTCGACTAGCGAGAGCCAATGAGCAGTTCTTC. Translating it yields CASSSRLARANEQFF. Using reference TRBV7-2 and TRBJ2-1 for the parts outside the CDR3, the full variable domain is GAGVSQSPSNKVTEKGKDVELRCDPISGHTALYWYRQSLGQGLEFLIYFQGNSAPDKSGLPSDRFSAERTGGSVSTLTIQRTQQEDSAVYLCASSSRLARANEQFFGPGTRLTVL.

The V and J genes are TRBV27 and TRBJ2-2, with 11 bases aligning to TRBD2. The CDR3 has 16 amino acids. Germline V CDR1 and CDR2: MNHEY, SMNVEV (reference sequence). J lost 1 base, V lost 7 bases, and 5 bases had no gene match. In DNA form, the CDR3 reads TGTGCCAGCACTACCGGACTAGCGGGGAACACCGGGGAGCTGTTTTTT. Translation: CASTTGLAGNTGELFF.

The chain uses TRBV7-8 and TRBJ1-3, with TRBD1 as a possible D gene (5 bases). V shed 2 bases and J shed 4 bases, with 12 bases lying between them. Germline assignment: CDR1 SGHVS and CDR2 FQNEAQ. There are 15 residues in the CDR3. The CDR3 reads CASSLLGGSGNTIYF. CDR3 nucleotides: TGTGCCAGCAGCTTATTGGGGGGGAGCGGAAACACCATATATTTT.

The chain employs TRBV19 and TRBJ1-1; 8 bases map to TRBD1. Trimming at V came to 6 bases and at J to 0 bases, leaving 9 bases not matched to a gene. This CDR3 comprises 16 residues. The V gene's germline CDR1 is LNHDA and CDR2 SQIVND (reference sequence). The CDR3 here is CASSPGTGGLNTEAFF. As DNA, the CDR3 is TGTGCCAGTAGCCCAGGGACAGGCGGCCTGAACACTGAAGCTTTCTTT.

CDR3 in DNA: TGCGCCAGCGTGTCGGGGGGGACGAGCACTGAAGCTTTCTTT. Protein product: CASVSGGTSTEAFF. This chain joins TRBV5-1 and TRBJ1-1; D possibly corresponds to TRBD1 (5 bases). The ends were cut back, 7 bases at V and 4 bases at J, with 17 bases in the middle. The length of the CDR3 is 14 residues. CDR1 is SGHRS and CDR2 is YFSETQ in the germline V gene.

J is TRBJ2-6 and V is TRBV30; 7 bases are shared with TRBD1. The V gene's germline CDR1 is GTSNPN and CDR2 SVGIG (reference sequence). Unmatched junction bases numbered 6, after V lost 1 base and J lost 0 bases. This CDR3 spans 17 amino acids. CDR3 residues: CAWSDGQVGSGANVLTF. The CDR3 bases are TGTGCCTGGAGTGATGGACAGGTCGGCTCTGGGGCCAACGTCCTGACTTTC.

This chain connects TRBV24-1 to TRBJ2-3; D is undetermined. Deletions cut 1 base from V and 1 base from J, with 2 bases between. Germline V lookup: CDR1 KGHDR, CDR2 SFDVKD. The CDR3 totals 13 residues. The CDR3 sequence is CATSDFGTDTQYF. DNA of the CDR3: TGTGCCACCAGTGATTTCGGCACAGATACGCAGTATTTT.

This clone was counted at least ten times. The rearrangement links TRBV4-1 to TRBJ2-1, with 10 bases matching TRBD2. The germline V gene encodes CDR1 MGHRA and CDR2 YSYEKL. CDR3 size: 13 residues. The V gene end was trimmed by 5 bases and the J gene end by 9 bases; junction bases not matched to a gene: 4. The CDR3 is CASSGLAVPEQFF. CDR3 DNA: TGCGCCAGCAGCGGACTAGCGGTTCCTGAGCAGTTCTTC.

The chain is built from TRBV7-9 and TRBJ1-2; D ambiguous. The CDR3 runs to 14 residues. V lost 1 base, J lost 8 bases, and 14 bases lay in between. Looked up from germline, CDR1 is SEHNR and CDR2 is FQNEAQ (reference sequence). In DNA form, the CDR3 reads TGTGCCAGCAGCTTAGATCTTTCGACACGCGGCTACACCTTC. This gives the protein CASSLDLSTRGYTF.

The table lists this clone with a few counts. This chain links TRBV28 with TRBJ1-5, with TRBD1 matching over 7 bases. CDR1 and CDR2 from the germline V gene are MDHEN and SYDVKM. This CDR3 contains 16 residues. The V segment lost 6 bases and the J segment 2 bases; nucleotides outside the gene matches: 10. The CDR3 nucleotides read TGTGCCAGCAGGCCCCCCCGACAGGGTGGCAATCAGCCCCAGCATTTT. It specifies CASRPPRQGGNQPQHF.

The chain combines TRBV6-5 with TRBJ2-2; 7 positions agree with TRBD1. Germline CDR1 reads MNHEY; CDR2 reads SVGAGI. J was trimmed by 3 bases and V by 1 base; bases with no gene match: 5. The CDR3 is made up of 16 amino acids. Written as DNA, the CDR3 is TGTGCCAGCAGTTACTGGGGGACAGATCACACCGGGGAGCTGTTTTTT. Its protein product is CASSYWGTDHTGELFF.

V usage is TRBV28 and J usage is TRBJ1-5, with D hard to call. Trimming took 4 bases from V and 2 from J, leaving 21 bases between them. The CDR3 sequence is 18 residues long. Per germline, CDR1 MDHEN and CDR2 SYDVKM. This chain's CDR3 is CASSSYPGGGFGNQPQHF. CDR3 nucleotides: TGTGCCAGCAGTTCATACCCCGGAGGCGGGTTTGGCAATCAGCCCCAGCATTTT. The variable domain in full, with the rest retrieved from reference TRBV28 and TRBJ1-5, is DVKVTQSSRYLVKRTGEKVFLECVQDMDHENMFWYRQDPGLGLRLIYFSYDVKMKEKGDIPEGYSVSREKKERFSLILESASTNQTSMYLCASSSYPGGGFGNQPQHFGDGTRLSIL.

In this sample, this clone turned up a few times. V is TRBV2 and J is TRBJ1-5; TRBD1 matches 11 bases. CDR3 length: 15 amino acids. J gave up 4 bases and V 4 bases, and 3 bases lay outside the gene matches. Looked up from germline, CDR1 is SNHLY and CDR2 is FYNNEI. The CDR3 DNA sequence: TGTGCCAGCAGTGTAGGACAGGGGGCAAATCAGCCCCAGCATTTT. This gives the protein CASSVGQGANQPQHF.

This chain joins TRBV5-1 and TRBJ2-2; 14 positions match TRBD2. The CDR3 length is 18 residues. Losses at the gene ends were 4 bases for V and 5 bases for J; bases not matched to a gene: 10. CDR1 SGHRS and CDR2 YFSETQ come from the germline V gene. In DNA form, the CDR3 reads TGCGCCAGCAGCCTACTGGGACTAGCGGGAGCAGGGACCGGGGAGCTGTTTTTT. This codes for CASSLLGLAGAGTGELFF. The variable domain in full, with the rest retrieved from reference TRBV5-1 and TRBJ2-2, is KAGVTQTPRYLIKTRGQQVTLSCSPISGHRSVSWYQQTPGQGLQFLFEYFSETQRNKGNFPGRFSGRQFSNSRSEMNVSTLELGDSALYLCASSLLGLAGAGTGELFFGEGSRLTVL.

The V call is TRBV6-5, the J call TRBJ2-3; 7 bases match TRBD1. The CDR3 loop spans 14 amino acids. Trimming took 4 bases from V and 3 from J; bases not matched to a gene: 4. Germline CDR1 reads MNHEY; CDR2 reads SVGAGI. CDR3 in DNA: TGTGCCAGCAGTTTTGGCAGGGGGACAGATACGCAGTATTTT. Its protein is CASSFGRGTDTQYF.

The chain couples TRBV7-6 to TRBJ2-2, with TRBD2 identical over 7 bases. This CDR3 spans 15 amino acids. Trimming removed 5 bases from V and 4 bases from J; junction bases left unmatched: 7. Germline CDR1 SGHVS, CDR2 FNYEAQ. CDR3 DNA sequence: TGTGCCAGCAGCCCAGCGGGGCCTTCCACCGGGGAGCTGTTTTTT. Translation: CASSPAGPSTGELFF.

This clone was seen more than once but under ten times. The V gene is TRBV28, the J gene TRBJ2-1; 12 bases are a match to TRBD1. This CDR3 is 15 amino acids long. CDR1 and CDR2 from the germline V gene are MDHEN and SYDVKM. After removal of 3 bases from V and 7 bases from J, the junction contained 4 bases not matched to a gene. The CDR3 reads CASSFPGQGANEQFF. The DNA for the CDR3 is TGTGCCAGCAGTTTCCCGGGACAGGGGGCAAATGAGCAGTTCTTC. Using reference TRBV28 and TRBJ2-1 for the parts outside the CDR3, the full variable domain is DVKVTQSSRYLVKRTGEKVFLECVQDMDHENMFWYRQDPGLGLRLIYFSYDVKMKEKGDIPEGYSVSREKKERFSLILESASTNQTSMYLCASSFPGQGANEQFFGPGTRLTVL.

The CDR3 protein is CASSFWAGDYGYTF. The CDR3 nucleotides read TGTGCCAGCAGTTTCTGGGCAGGGGACTATGGCTACACCTTC. The rearrangement joins TRBV28 to TRBJ1-2; D possibly corresponds to TRBD1 (6 bases). Per germline, CDR1 MDHEN and CDR2 SYDVKM. The CDR3 spans 14 residues. Between the trimmed V and J ends, which lost 3 bases and 3 bases, there was a span of 11 bases.

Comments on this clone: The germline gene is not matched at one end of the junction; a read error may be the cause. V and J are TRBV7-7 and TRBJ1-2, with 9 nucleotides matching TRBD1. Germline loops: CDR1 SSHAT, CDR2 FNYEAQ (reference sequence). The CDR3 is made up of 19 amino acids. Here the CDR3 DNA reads TGTGCTAGCAGCCCTAGACCGGGACAGGGTGAATTAGCTAACTATGGCTACACCTTC. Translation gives CASSPRPGQGELANYGYTF.